This T cell receptor (beta chain) was obtained from a study of graft-versus-host responses after intestinal transplantation. Both intraepithelial and lamina propria lymphocytes were released by processing graft tissue. There are a few counts of this clone. The CDR3 runs 19 residues. Germline V gene lookup returns CDR1 LNHNV and CDR2 YYDKDF (reference sequence). J was trimmed by 2 bases and V by 0 bases; bases with no gene match: 13. Sequenced by immunoSEQ multiplex PCR; TCRdb stores in-frame clones only, minus some. The top ten hold approximately 25% of the sample, which has 9,800 or so clones, just under 80% seen once.

The chain is built from TRBV15 and TRBJ2-1; 7 nucleotides line up with TRBD2. This TCR derives from a human patient who received an intestinal transplant, so some T cells may come from the graft donor. The sample was ileum tissue, taken 527 days after intestinal transplant. DNA for the CDR3: TGTGCCACCAGCAGAGATATAGGGAGCTGGGGGGGACCCTACAATGAGCAGTTCTTC. Its translation is CATSRDIGSWGGPYNEQFF.